Each of the 29 T cell receptor beta chains below was sequenced from the same sample in a study of blood T cell repertoires in COVID-19 (TCRdb year 2020). The receptor library was made with the immunoSEQ multiplex PCR assay. TCRdb holds this immuneACCESS table with in-frame rearrangements only. Some clones are missing; in checked studies, unresolved V genes explain under half, and the rest has no known cause. This sample comprises about 95,000 clones, around 85% of them detected only once. Approximately 23% of the sample rests with the top ten. The material sequenced was peripheral blood. The origin of the receptors is a man older than 75 with active or convalescent COVID-19.

The count of this clone is one. This chain links TRBV11-1 with TRBJ2-1; no definite D call. Trimming took 2 bases from V and 12 from J, leaving 17 bases between them. This CDR3 has 14 amino acids. Germline lookup yields CDR1 SGHAT and CDR2 FQDESV (reference sequence). The CDR3: CASSLLRSSAGQFF. In DNA form, the CDR3 reads TGTGCCAGCAGCTTATTAAGGTCGTCCGCAGGGCAGTTCTTC.

The V gene is TRBV5-1, the J gene TRBJ2-7, with D perhaps TRBD1 (5 bases). V lost 2 bases and J lost 2, with 8 bases in between. Germline V CDR1 and CDR2: SGHRS, YFSETQ. The CDR3 spans 13 residues. The CDR3 reads CASSFETAYEQYF. The CDR3 DNA reads as TGCGCCAGCAGCTTTGAGACAGCCTACGAGCAGTACTTC. Full variable domain (outside the CDR3, taken from reference TRBV5-1 and TRBJ2-7): KAGVTQTPRYLIKTRGQQVTLSCSPISGHRSVSWYQQTPGQGLQFLFEYFSETQRNKGNFPGRFSGRQFSNSRSEMNVSTLELGDSALYLCASSFETAYEQYFGPGTRLTVT.

V usage is TRBV6-6 and J usage is TRBJ1-6; TRBD1 agrees at 9 bases. The germline CDR1 and CDR2 sequences are MNHNY and SVGAGI (reference sequence). The CDR3 has 14 residues. V lost 5 bases to trimming and J lost 6 bases; unmatched junction nucleotides: 2. CDR3 amino acids: CASSRQGGNSPLHF. The CDR3 coding sequence is TGTGCCAGCAGTCGACAGGGGGGTAATTCACCCCTCCACTTT.

The CDR3 sequence: CASSLDGTGGTEAFF. CDR3 DNA: TGTGCCAGCAGCTTAGACGGGACAGGGGGCACTGAAGCTTTCTTT. The V call is TRBV7-2, the J call TRBJ1-1, with 11 nucleotides matching TRBD1. Germline trimming cut 1 base from V and 4 bases from J; bases unmatched to any gene: 2. The CDR3 has 15 residues. Germline assignment: CDR1 SGHTA and CDR2 FQGNSA.

The chain joins TRBV6-5 to TRBJ1-1; no clear D. The V gene lost 2 bases and the J gene lost 1 base, with 14 bases spanning the gap. This CDR3 region has 16 residues. Per the germline V gene, CDR1 is MNHEY and CDR2 is SVGAGI. CDR3 sequence (DNA): TGTGCCAGCAGTTACCCGCCAATGGGCAAGAACACTGAAGCTTTCTTT. Translated: CASSYPPMGKNTEAFF.

The CDR3 loop reads CASNMEGAANTEAFF. DNA for the CDR3: TGTGCCAGCAATATGGAGGGGGCAGCGAACACTGAAGCTTTCTTT. This rearrangement joins TRBV2 to TRBJ1-1, with 7 bases aligning to TRBD1. Germline V gene sequence: CDR1 SNHLY, CDR2 FYNNEI. This CDR3 is built from 15 residues. V lost 7 bases to trimming and J lost 1 base; unmatched junction nucleotides: 9. Full variable domain (missing parts from reference TRBV2 and TRBJ1-1): EPEVTQTPSHQVTQMGQEVILRCVPISNHLYFYWYRQILGQKVEFLVSFYNNEISEKSEIFDDQFSVERPDGSNFTLKIRSTKLEDSAMYFCASNMEGAANTEAFFGQGTRLTVV.

The V gene is TRBV5-1, the J gene TRBJ2-1; 12 bases line up with TRBD2. CDR1 and CDR2 from the germline V gene are SGHRS and YFSETQ. V lost 4 bases, J lost 5 bases, and 4 bases stayed unmatched. The CDR3 loop spans 15 amino acids. CDR3 protein: CASSNLAGGDNEQFF. In DNA, the CDR3 is TGCGCCAGCAGCAACCTAGCGGGGGGGGACAATGAGCAGTTCTTC.

The chain combines TRBV27 with TRBJ1-3, with a tentative D call TRBD1 (6 bases). CDR1 is MNHEY, CDR2 SMNVEV, per germline (reference sequence). The CDR3 length is 14 residues. V was trimmed by 3 bases and J by 2 bases, leaving 8 bases between them. The CDR3 sequence is CASSFGGPGNTIYF. The CDR3 nucleotides read TGTGCCAGCAGTTTCGGGGGGCCTGGAAACACCATATATTTT.

This sequence joins TRBV10-3 and TRBJ1-2, with D possibly being TRBD1 (6 bases). The V gene lost 4 bases and the J gene lost 2 bases, with 23 bases spanning the gap. CDR3 length: 18 amino acids. Germline V gene data show CDR1 as ENHRY and CDR2 as SYGVKD. The CDR3 DNA follows: TGTGCCATCAGTGTCGACACCACCCCAGGGGAACTAAACTATGGCTACACCTTC. Its translation: CAISVDTTPGELNYGYTF.

This chain joins TRBV18 and TRBJ2-5, with 15 bases identical to TRBD2. The CDR3 spans 18 residues. The V gene's germline CDR1 is KGHSH and CDR2 LQKENI. V shed 1 base and J 1 base; nucleotides not matched to a gene: 4. The DNA of the CDR3 is TGTGCCAGCTCACCACGGACTAGCGGGGGGGCCCTCCAAGAGACCCAGTACTTC. Its protein product is CASSPRTSGGALQETQYF.

This clone was observed a few times. This chain uses TRBV7-8 with TRBJ2-7; 7 bases align to TRBD1. In germline, CDR1 is SGHVS, CDR2 FQNEAQ. The CDR3 has 12 residues. V gave up 10 bases and J gave up 4 bases; unmatched junction bases: 7. This CDR3 is CATADRRYEQYF. CDR3 bases: TGTGCCACCGCGGACAGGAGGTACGAGCAGTACTTC.

This clone was seen a single time. The chain combines TRBV29-1 with TRBJ1-1; TRBD1 might be the D (5 bases). V lost 4 bases and J lost 4, with 19 bases in between. The CDR3 is 15 amino acids. The germline gives CDR1 SQVTM, CDR2 ANQGSEA. The CDR3 region is CSVVGTAWGATEAFF. The DNA of the CDR3 is TGCAGCGTTGTCGGGACTGCTTGGGGTGCCACTGAAGCTTTCTTT.

The gene calls are TRBV5-4 and TRBJ2-7, with D maybe TRBD2 (7 bases). The ends were cut back, 4 bases at V and 6 bases at J, with 11 bases in the middle. Germline CDR1 SGHNT, CDR2 YYREEE (reference sequence). This CDR3 spans 12 amino acids. CDR3 DNA sequence: TGTGCCAGCAGCCCGAGGGGGGGCGAGCAGTACTTC. It codes for CASSPRGGEQYF. Based on the CDR3 plus reference TRBV5-4 and TRBJ2-7, the full variable domain is ETGVTQSPTHLIKTRGQQVTLRCSSQSGHNTVSWYQQALGQGPQFIFQYYREEENGRGNFPPRFSGLQFPNYSSELNVNALELDDSALYLCASSPRGGEQYFGPGTRLTVT.

The CDR3 protein is CASSESRASGEKLFF. For the CDR3, the DNA is TGCGCCAGCAGTGAGTCACGGGCTAGCGGGGAAAAACTGTTTTTT. V is TRBV10-2 and J is TRBJ1-4; D not certain. The V and J ends lost 0 bases and 8 bases respectively, with 13 bases between them. Germline V CDR1 and CDR2: WSHSY, SAAADI. The CDR3 has 15 amino acids.

This clone was seen at least ten times. The chain is built from TRBV7-8 and TRBJ2-1; 7 bases map to TRBD1. From germline, CDR1 is SGHVS and CDR2 FQNEAQ. The CDR3 extends over 15 amino acids. V shed 5 bases and J 2 bases; nucleotides not matched to a gene: 6. The CDR3 spells CASSIRQGPYNEQFF. The CDR3 DNA reads TGTGCCAGCAGCATACGACAGGGTCCCTACAATGAGCAGTTCTTC.

The chain links TRBV28 to TRBJ2-5; D may be TRBD2 (6 bases). The CDR3 totals 15 residues. V shed 3 bases and J shed 5 bases, with 16 bases lying between them. Germline CDR1 and CDR2: MDHEN and SYDVKM. This chain's CDR3 is CASSFSGGGKETQYF. The CDR3 nucleotides are TGTGCCAGCAGTTTTTCCGGGGGTGGGAAGGAGACCCAGTACTTC.

This sequence joins TRBV5-6 and TRBJ1-2, with D tentatively TRBD1 (6 bases). The CDR3 sequence is 14 residues long. V shed 4 bases and J shed 4 bases, with 14 bases lying between them. CDR1 and CDR2 from the germline V gene are SGHDT and YYEEEE. The CDR3: CASSHPGQRYGYTF. CDR3 DNA sequence: TGTGCCAGCAGCCACCCGGGACAACGCTATGGCTACACCTTC.

The V gene is TRBV5-4, the J gene TRBJ1-4; D gene ambiguous. With 4 bases removed from V and 6 bases from J, the gap between germline ends came to 13 bases. Germline V CDR1 and CDR2: SGHNT, YYREEE (reference sequence). This CDR3 is built from 14 residues. In DNA form, the CDR3 reads TGTGCCAGCAGCCAGGAAATTGGGCATGAAAAACTGTTTTTT. It codes for CASSQEIGHEKLFF.

The chain carries TRBV28 and TRBJ2-4; weak D call: TRBD1 (5 bases). Deletions cut 6 bases from V and 6 bases from J, with 15 bases between. CDR3 size: 14 residues. Germline assignment: CDR1 MDHEN and CDR2 SYDVKM. The CDR3 coding sequence is TGTGCCAGCAGCCTCCTCGTCCAGGGAAACATTCAGTACTTC. This encodes CASSLLVQGNIQYF. The whole variable domain, remainder taken from reference TRBV28 and TRBJ2-4, is DVKVTQSSRYLVKRTGEKVFLECVQDMDHENMFWYRQDPGLGLRLIYFSYDVKMKEKGDIPEGYSVSREKKERFSLILESASTNQTSMYLCASSLLVQGNIQYFGAGTRLSVL.

The table lists this clone with a count of one. The V gene is TRBV7-9, the J gene TRBJ2-2; 7 nucleotides match TRBD1. The V segment lost 1 base and the J segment 1 base; nucleotides outside the gene matches: 0. The CDR3 totals 15 residues. Germline V CDR1 and CDR2: SEHNR, FQNEAQ (reference sequence). The DNA for the CDR3 is TGTGCCAGCAGCTTAGACAGGGGGAACACCGGGGAGCTGTTTTTT. Its protein product is CASSLDRGNTGELFF. The entire variable domain, with the rest obtained from reference TRBV7-9 and TRBJ2-2, is as follows: DTGVSQNPRHKITKRGQNVTFRCDPISEHNRLYWYRQTLGQGPEFLTYFQNEAQLEKSRLLSDRFSAERPKGSFSTLEIQRTEQGDSAMYLCASSLDRGNTGELFFGEGSRLTVL.

In its sample, this clone was seen a few times. V gene TRBV28 combines with J gene TRBJ2-7; 8 bases are shared with TRBD2. In germline, CDR1 is MDHEN, CDR2 SYDVKM. With 11 bases clipped from V and 1 base from J, the junction kept 10 bases outside the gene matches. The CDR3 is 14 residues long. CDR3 residues: CAGSSGGYSYEQYF. The CDR3, as DNA: TGTGCCGGGTCGAGCGGGGGATATTCCTACGAGCAGTACTTC.

The chain employs TRBV6-5 and TRBJ1-5; 7 bases are shared with TRBD1. The CDR3 spans 14 residues. V lost 5 bases, J lost 7 bases, and 8 bases stayed unmatched. The germline V gene encodes CDR1 MNHEY and CDR2 SVGAGI. CDR3 loop: CASSIQGLEQPQHF. The CDR3 DNA reads TGTGCCAGCAGTATACAGGGGTTGGAGCAGCCCCAGCATTTT.

In its sample, this clone was seen a few times. This chain uses TRBV28 with TRBJ1-5, with a weak D call TRBD1 (6 bases). The CDR3 spans 13 residues. In germline, CDR1 is MDHEN, CDR2 SYDVKM. The V gene lost 4 bases and the J gene lost 7 bases, with 11 bases spanning the gap. CDR3 protein: CASSWSGVQPQHF. DNA for the CDR3: TGTGCCAGCAGTTGGTCAGGGGTGCAGCCCCAGCATTTT. The whole variable domain, remainder taken from reference TRBV28 and TRBJ1-5, is DVKVTQSSRYLVKRTGEKVFLECVQDMDHENMFWYRQDPGLGLRLIYFSYDVKMKEKGDIPEGYSVSREKKERFSLILESASTNQTSMYLCASSWSGVQPQHFGDGTRLSIL.

The chain has TRBV5-5 and TRBJ1-4; D is ambiguous. The CDR3 is 14 residues long. The ends were cut back, 5 bases at V and 4 bases at J, with 12 bases in the middle. Germline V gene sequence: CDR1 SGHKS, CDR2 YYEKEE (reference sequence). The CDR3 here is CASSFRGFNEKLFF. CDR3 coding DNA: TGTGCCAGCAGTTTTCGGGGATTTAATGAAAAACTGTTTTTT.

The CDR3 coding sequence is TGCGCCAGCACCGCCGGGGGAGGGGGAGTGGGCACTGAAGCTTTCTTT. Protein: CASTAGGGGVGTEAFF. This sequence joins TRBV5-1 and TRBJ1-1, with D possibly being TRBD1 (6 bases). The CDR3 is made up of 16 amino acids. V lost 6 bases to trimming and J lost 4 bases, with 22 bases between them. From germline, CDR1 is SGHRS and CDR2 YFSETQ.

J is TRBJ2-7 and V is TRBV28; 8 nucleotides line up with TRBD1. V dropped 11 bases and J dropped 0; count of bases not matched to a gene: 12. The CDR3 is 15 amino acids. CDR1 MDHEN and CDR2 SYDVKM come from the germline V gene. The CDR3: CAVARGTGGSYEQYF. The CDR3 bases are TGTGCCGTCGCACGGGGGACAGGAGGCTCCTACGAGCAGTACTTC.

The chain employs TRBV13 and TRBJ1-3; D remains ambiguous. CDR1 is PRHDT and CDR2 is FYEKMQ in the germline V gene (reference sequence). Trimming cost V 5 bases and J 1 base, with 3 bases left between them. The length of the CDR3 is 12 residues. CDR3 protein: CASSLSGNTIYF. CDR3 nucleotides: TGTGCCAGCAGCCTATCTGGAAACACCATATATTTT.

V usage is TRBV29-1 and J usage is TRBJ1-2; maybe TRBD1 (6 bases). The CDR3 runs to 16 residues. CDR1 SQVTM and CDR2 ANQGSEA come from the germline V gene. V was trimmed by 6 bases and J by 0 bases, leaving 20 bases between them. CDR3 in amino acids: CSVVPPGHQPNYGYTF. The CDR3 nucleotides are TGCAGCGTCGTACCCCCGGGACACCAACCTAACTATGGCTACACCTTC. The full variable domain, rest sourced from reference TRBV29-1 and TRBJ1-2, is SAVISQKPSRDICQRGTSLTIQCQVDSQVTMMFWYRQQPGQSLTLIATANQGSEATYESGFVIDKFPISRPNLTFSTLTVSNMSPEDSSIYLCSVVPPGHQPNYGYTFGSGTRLTVV.

The V gene is TRBV7-3, the J gene TRBJ1-3; TRBD1 might be the D (5 bases). The CDR3 is 15 amino acids. Trimming stripped 5 bases from V and 1 base from J, with 12 bases between. CDR1 and CDR2 from the germline V gene are SGHTA and FQGTGA. DNA for the CDR3: TGTGCCAGCAGCAAGACAGCAGAATCTGGAAACACCATATATTTT. Encoded protein: CASSKTAESGNTIYF.